This TCR beta chain was captured in a study of blood T cell repertoires in COVID-19. Study information: Nucleic acid was either cDNA or gDNA, and it came from T cells, B-cell-depleted T cells, or PBMCs.

This clone was seen once. In the study's own analysis: Quantification of nucleated cells was approximated via reference gene primer amplification. TCRdb's table, derived via immunoSEQ multiplex PCR, lists solely in-frame clones and lacks some. Clone size and the V and J calls come from that table; the DNA yielded D and trimming. This table has about 200,000 clones, around nine tenths appearing once. This CDR3 has 16 amino acids. Germline trimming cut 0 bases from V and 5 bases from J; bases unmatched to any gene: 7. The germline V gene has CDR1 SGHKS and CDR2 YYEKEE (reference sequence). This TCR was sampled from a man aged 18 to 30 with active or convalescent COVID-19. This chain uses TRBV5-5 with TRBJ2-5, with 10 nucleotides matching TRBD1. The sequencing input was peripheral blood. The CDR3, as DNA: TGTGCCAGCAGCTTGGGTGGGACAGGGGTAGGGGAGACCCAGTACTTC. Translating it yields CASSLGGTGVGETQYF.